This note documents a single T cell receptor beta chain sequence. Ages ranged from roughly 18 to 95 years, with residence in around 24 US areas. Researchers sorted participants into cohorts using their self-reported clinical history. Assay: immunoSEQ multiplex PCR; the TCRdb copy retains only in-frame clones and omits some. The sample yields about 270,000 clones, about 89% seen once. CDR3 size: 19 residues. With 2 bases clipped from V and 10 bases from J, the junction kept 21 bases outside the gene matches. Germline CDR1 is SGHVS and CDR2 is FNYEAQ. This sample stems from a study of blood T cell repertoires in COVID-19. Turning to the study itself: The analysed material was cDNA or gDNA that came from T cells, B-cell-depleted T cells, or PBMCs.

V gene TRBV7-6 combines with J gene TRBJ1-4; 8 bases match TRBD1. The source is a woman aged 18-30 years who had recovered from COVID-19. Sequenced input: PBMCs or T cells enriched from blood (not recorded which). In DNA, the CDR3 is TGTGCCAGCAGCTTAAAAAGAGTATGGACCGGGACAGGCCTGGGAAAACTGTTTTTT. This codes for CASSLKRVWTGTGLGKLFF.